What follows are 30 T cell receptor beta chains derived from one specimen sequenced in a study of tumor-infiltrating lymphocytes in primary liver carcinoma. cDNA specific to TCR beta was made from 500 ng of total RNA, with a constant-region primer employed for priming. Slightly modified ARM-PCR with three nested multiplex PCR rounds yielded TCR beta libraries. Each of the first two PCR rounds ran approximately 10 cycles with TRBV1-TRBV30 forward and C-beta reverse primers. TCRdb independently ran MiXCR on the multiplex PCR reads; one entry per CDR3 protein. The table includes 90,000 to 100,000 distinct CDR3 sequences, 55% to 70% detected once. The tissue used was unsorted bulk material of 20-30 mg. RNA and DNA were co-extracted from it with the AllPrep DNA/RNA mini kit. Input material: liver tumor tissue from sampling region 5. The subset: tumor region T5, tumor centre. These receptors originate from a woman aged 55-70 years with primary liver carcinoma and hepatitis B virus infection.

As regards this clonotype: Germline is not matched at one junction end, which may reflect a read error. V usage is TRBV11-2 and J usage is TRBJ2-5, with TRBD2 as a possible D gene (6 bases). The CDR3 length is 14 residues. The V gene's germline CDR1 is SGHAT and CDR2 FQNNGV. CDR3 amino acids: CVSNPTEGKETQYF. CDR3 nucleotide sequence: TGTGTCAGCAACCCCACGGAGGGGAAAGAGACCCAGTACTTC.

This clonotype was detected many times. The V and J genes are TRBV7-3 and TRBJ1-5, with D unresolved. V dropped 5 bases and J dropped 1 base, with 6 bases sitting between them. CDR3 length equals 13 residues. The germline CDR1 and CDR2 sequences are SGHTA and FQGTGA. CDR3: CASSPDSNQPQHF. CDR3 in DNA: TGTGCCAGCAGCCCGGACAGCAATCAGCCCCAGCATTTT.

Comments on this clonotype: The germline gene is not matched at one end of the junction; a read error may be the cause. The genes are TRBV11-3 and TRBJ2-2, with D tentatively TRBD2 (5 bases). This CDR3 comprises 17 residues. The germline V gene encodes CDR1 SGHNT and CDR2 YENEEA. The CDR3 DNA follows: TGTGCCAGCAGCTTAGGCAGGCTAACGGGAAACACCGGGGAGCCGCTTTTT. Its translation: CASSLGRLTGNTGEPLF.

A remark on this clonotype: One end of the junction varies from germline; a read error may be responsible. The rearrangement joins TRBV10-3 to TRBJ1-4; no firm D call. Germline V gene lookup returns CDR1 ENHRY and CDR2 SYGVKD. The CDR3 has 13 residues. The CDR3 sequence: CAISESGDEKLFF. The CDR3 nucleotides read TGTGCCATTAGTGAATCTGGGGATGAAAAACTGTTTTTT.

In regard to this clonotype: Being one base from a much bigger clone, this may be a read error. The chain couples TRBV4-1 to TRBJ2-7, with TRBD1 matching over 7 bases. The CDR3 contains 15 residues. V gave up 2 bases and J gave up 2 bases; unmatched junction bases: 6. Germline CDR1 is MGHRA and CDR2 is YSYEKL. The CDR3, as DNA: TGCGCCAGCAGCCAAACCGTGGGACAGACCTACGAGCAGTACTTC. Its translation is CASSQTVGQTYEQYF.

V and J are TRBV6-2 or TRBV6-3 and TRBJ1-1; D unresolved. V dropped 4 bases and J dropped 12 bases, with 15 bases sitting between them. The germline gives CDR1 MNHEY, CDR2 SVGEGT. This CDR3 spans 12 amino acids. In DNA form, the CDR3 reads TGTGCCAGCAGTTTACGGAGAGGAATAACTTTCTTT. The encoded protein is CASSLRRGITFF.

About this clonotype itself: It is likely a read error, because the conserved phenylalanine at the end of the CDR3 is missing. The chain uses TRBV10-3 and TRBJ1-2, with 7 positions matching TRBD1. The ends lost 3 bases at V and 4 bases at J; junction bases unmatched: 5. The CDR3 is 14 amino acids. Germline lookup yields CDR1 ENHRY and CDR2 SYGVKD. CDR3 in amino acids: CAISEGNRGYGYTL. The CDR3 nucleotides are TGTGCCATCAGTGAAGGGAACAGGGGCTATGGCTACACCTTA.

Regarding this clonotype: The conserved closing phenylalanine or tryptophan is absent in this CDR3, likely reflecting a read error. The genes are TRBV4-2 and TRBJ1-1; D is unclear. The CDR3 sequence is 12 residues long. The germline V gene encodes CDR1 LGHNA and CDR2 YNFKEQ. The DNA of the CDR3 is TGTGTCAGCTGCCCCGAGAACACTGAAGCTTTCCTT. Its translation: CVSCPENTEAFL.

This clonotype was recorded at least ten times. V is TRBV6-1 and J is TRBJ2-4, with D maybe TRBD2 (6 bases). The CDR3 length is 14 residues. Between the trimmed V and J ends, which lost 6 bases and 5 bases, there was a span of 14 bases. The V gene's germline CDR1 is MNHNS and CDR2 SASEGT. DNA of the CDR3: TGTGCCAGCAGAAACAAGGGACTTCAAAACATTCAGTACTTC. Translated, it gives CASRNKGLQNIQYF.

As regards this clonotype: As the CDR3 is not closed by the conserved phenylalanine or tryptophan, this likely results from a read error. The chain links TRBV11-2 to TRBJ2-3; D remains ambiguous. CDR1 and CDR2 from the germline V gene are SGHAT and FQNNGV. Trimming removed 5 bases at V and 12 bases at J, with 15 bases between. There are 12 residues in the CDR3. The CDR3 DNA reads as TGTGCCAGCAGCCCCTCTGGAGATGCACAGTATTAT. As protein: CASSPSGDAQYY.

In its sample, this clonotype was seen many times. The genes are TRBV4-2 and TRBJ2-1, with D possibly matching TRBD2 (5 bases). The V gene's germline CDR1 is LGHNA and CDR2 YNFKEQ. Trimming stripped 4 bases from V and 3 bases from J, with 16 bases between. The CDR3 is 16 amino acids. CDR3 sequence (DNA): TGTGCCAGCAGCCCCGGAGGTGGCGGAGGCTACAATGAGCAGTTCTTC. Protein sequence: CASSPGGGGGYNEQFF.

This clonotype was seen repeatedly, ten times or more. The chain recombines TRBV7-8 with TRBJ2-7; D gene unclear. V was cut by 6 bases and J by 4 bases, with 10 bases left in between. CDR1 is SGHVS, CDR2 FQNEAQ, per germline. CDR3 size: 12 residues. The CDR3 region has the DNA TGTGCCAGCAGTTCATTCCTATACGAGCAGTACTTC. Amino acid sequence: CASSSFLYEQYF.

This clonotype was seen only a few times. The DNA for the CDR3 is TGCGCCAGCAGCTTGGAAGGGGGCACCTACAATGAGCAGTTCTTC. Its translation is CASSLEGGTYNEQFF. This sequence joins TRBV5-1 and TRBJ2-1; 7 positions agree with TRBD1. This CDR3 comprises 15 residues. With 0 bases clipped from V and 2 bases from J, the junction kept 2 bases outside the gene matches. Germline CDR1 and CDR2: SGHRS and YFSETQ.

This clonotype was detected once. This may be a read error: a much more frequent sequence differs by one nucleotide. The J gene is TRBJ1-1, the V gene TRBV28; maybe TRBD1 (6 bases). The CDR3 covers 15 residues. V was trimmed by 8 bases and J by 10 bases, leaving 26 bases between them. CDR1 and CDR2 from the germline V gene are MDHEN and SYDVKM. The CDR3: CASGTPPAGATGAFF. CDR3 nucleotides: TGTGCCAGCGGCACACCCCCGGCGGGGGCAACGGGAGCTTTCTTT. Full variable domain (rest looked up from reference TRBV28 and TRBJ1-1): DVKVTQSSRYLVKRTGEKVFLECVQDMDHENMFWYRQDPGLGLRLIYFSYDVKMKEKGDIPEGYSVSREKKERFSLILESASTNQTSMYLCASGTPPAGATGAFFGQGTRLTVV.

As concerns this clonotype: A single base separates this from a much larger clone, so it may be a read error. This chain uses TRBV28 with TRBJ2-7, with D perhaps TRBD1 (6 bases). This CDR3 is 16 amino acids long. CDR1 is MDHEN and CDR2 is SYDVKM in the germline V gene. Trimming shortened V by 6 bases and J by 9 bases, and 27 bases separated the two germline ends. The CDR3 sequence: CASSVRGGRKIFGQYF. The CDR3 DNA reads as TGTGCCAGCAGCGTCCGAGGGGGTCGCAAAATCTTCGGGCAGTACTTC.

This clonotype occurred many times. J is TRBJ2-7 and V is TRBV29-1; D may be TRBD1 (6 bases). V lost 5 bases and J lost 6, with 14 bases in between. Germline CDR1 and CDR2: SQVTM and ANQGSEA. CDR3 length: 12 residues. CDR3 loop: CSVSNRDSEQYF. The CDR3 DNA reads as TGCAGCGTTTCTAACAGGGATAGCGAGCAGTACTTC.

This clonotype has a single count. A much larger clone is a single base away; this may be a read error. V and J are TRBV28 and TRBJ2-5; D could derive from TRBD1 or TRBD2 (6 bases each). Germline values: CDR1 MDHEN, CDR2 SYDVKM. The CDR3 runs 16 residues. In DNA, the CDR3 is TGTGACAGCACCTCCCCGGGGGCGGGTGCAGGTCTGACCCAGTACTTC. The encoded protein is CDSTSPGAGAGLTQYF. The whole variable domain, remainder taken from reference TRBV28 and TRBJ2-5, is DVKVTQSSRYLVKRTGEKVFLECVQDMDHENMFWYRQDPGLGLRLIYFSYDVKMKEKGDIPEGYSVSREKKERFSLILESASTNQTSMYLCDSTSPGAGAGLTQYFGPGTRLLVL.

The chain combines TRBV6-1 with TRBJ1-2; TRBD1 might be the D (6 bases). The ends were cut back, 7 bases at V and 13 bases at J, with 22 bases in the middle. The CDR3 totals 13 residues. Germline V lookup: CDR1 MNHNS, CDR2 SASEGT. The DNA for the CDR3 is TGTGCCAGCACCCTGGGGGCTAACTATGGTTGCACCTTC. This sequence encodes CASTLGANYGCTF.

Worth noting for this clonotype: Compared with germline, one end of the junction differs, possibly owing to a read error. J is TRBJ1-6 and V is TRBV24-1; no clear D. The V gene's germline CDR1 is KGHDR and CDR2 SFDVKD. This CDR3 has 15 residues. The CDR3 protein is CTTCDLRGPNSPLHF. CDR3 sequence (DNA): TGTACCACCTGTGACCTTCGAGGGCCTAATTCACCCCTCCACTTT.

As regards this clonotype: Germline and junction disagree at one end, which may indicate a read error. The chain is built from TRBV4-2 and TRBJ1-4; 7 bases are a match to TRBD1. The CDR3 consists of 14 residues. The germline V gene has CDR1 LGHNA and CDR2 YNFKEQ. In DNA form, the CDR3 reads TGTGCCAGTAGCTCAGGGGGAGAGAATGAAAAGCTGTTTTTT. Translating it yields CASSSGGENEKLFF.

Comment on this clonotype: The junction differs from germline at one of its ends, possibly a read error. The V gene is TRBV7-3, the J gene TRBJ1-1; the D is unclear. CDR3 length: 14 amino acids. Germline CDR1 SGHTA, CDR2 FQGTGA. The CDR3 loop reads CANSLYGRVTETFF. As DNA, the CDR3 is TGTGCCAACAGCCTTTATGGGCGAGTCACTGAAACTTTCTTT.

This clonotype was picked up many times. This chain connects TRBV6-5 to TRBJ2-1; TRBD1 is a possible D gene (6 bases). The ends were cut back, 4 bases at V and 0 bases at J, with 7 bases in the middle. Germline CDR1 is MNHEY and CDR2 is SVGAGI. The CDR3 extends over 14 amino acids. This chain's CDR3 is CASSSRGSYNEQFF. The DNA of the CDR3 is TGTGCCAGCAGTTCCAGGGGCTCCTACAATGAGCAGTTCTTC.

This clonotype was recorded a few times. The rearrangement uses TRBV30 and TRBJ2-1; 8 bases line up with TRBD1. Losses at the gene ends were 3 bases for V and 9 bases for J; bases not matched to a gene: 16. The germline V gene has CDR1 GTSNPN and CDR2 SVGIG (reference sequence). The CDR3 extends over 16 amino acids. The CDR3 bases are TGTGCCTGGAGGTGGGGACAGGTGACATTTGGCTCTGAGCAGTTCTTC. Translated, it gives CAWRWGQVTFGSEQFF.

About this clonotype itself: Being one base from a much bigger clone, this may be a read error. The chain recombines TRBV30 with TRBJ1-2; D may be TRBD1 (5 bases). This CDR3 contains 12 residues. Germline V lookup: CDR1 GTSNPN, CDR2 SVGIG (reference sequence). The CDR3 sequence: CVWDGGNYGYTF. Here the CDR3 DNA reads TGTGTCTGGGACGGTGGAAACTATGGCTACACCTTC.

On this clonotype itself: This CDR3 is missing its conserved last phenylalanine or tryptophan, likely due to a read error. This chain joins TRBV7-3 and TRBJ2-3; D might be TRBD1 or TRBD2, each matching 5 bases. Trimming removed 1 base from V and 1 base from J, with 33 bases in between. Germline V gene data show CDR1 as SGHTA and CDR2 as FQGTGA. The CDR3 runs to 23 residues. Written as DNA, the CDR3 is TGTGCCAGCAGCTTAAGGCCCATCGTCCCAGGGACCCGGGTCCCAAATTGCACAGATACGCAGTATTTG. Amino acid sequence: CASSLRPIVPGTRVPNCTDTQYL.

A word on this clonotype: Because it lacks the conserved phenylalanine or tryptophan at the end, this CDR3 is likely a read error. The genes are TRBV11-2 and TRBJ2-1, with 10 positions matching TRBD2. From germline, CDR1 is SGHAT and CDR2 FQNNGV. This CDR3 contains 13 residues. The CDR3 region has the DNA TGCGCCAGCAGCTGGACTAGCGGTGGTGAACAGTTCATC. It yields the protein CASSWTSGGEQFI.

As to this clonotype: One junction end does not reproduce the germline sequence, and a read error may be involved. The CDR3 coding sequence is TGCAGCGTAGTGACCCACGTCATGGACACTGAAGCTTCCTTT. This translates into CSVVTHVMDTEASF. The V and J genes are TRBV29-1 and TRBJ1-1, with D perhaps TRBD1 (5 bases). This CDR3 region has 14 residues. Germline loops: CDR1 SQVTM, CDR2 ANQGSEA.

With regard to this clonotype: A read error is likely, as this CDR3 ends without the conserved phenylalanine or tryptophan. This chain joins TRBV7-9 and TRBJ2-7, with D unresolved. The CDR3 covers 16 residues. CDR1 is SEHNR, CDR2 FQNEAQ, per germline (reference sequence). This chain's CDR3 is CAGSVTTGPGLYEQYL. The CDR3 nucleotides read TGTGCCGGCAGCGTTACGACCGGACCCGGCCTCTATGAGCAGTACCTC.

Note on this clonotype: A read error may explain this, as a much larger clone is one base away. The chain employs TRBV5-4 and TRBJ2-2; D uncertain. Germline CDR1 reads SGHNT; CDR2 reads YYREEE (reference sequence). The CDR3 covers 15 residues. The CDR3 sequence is CAISPRDVNTGELFF. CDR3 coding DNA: TGTGCCATCAGCCCCCGAGACGTAAACACCGGGGAGCTGTTTTTT. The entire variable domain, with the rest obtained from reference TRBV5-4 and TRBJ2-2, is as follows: ETGVTQSPTHLIKTRGQQVTLRCSSQSGHNTVSWYQQALGQGPQFIFQYYREEENGRGNFPPRFSGLQFPNYSSELNVNALELDDSALYLCAISPRDVNTGELFFGEGSRLTVL.

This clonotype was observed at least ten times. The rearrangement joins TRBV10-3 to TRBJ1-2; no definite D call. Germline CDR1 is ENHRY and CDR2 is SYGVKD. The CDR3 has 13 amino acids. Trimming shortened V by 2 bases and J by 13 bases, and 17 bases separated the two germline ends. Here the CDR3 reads CAISEKASTPSTF. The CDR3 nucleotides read TGTGCCATCAGTGAGAAGGCCTCTACCCCTTCCACCTTC.